One sample yielded the 4 T cell receptor beta chains listed below, sequenced in a study of low-dose radiotherapy and immunotherapy resistance in tumors. With TRAV- and TRBV-specific primers, first-strand cDNA was made, covering the alpha and beta chains. TCRs were put through approximately 21 PCR cycles of amplification with Phusion. A constant-region primer and the V-primer adapter served as the primer pair. One entry per CDR3 protein results from TCRdb running MiXCR on the reads. The sample has 65,000 to 100,000 distinct CDR3 sequences, roughly a sixth seen once. Documented time point: before trial treatment. This specimen consisted of PBMCs, obtained before treatment. Receptors were obtained from a male donor with prostate cancer.

The table lists this clonotype with a count of one. The chain recombines TRBV5-1 with TRBJ2-3, with D perhaps assigned TRBD1 or TRBD2 (6 bases each). Germline lookup yields CDR1 SGHRS and CDR2 YFSETQ. The CDR3 extends over 15 amino acids. With 0 bases removed from V and 4 bases from J, the gap between germline ends came to 12 bases. CDR3 in amino acids: CASSLVGGSADTQYF. As DNA, the CDR3 is TGCGCCAGCAGCTTGGTGGGGGGCTCGGCAGATACGCAGTATTTT.

Many counts were recorded for this clonotype. The DNA for the CDR3 is TGTGCCAGCAGCTTAGTAGGGCGGGATACGCAGTATTTT. This sequence encodes CASSLVGRDTQYF. The chain recombines TRBV7-8 with TRBJ2-3; unclear D gene. Germline-derived CDR1 and CDR2 are SGHVS and FQNEAQ. V shed 1 base and J shed 6 bases, with 8 bases lying between them. The CDR3 consists of 13 residues.

This clonotype appeared many times. The V and J genes are TRBV20-1 and TRBJ2-7, with D possibly being TRBD2 (5 bases). The V gene lost 6 bases and the J gene lost 8 bases, with 20 bases spanning the gap. Looked up from germline, CDR1 is DFQATT and CDR2 is SNEGSKA (reference sequence). This CDR3 contains 13 residues. This CDR3 is CSARFYRGPQQYF. The CDR3, as DNA: TGCAGTGCGAGGTTCTATCGGGGTCCGCAGCAGTACTTC.

The chain employs TRBV5-1 and TRBJ2-3; no clear D gene. The CDR3 is 16 amino acids. From germline, CDR1 is SGHRS and CDR2 YFSETQ. V was trimmed by 3 bases and J by 4 bases, leaving 18 bases between them. DNA of the CDR3: TGCGCCAGCAGCTCTAGGGTTAGCATTCTGGCAGATACGCAGTATTTT. It encodes CASSSRVSILADTQYF.